This is a list of T cell receptor beta chains from one sample in a study of cytomegalovirus exposure and HLA in healthy donors. Clones were sequenced by immunoSEQ multiplex PCR, and TCRdb holds only the in-frame ones, with some missing. In the table there are approximately 88,000 clones, approximately 64% of which are singletons. The sample comprised PBMCs. These receptors all come from a man aged 55-75 years in good health and CMV-seronegative. The CDR3 runs from the conserved cysteine through the conserved F or W. The D gene is left open where the match is weak. Not every row has a clone size; where given, it reads once, few, many or a size class.

TRBJ2-7	TRBV28	-	-	CASSDDGSSYEQYF	TGTGCCAGCAGTGATGACGGGAGCTCCTACGAGCAGTACTTC
TRBJ2-2	TRBV28	TRBD2	-	CASSTPGTSFYSGELFF	TGTGCCAGCAGTACCCCGGGGACTAGCTTCTATAGCGGGGAGCTGTTTTTT
TRBJ2-7	TRBV5-1	TRBD1	-	CASSLQGAYYEQYF	TGCGCCAGCAGCTTGCAGGGGGCGTATTACGAGCAGTACTTC
TRBJ2-1	TRBV18	-	-	CASSVLSNEQFF	TGTGCCAGCTCAGTCCTTAGCAATGAGCAGTTCTTC
TRBJ2-7	TRBV28	-	few	CASGKPRDFYEQYF	TGTGCCAGCGGCAAACCACGGGACTTCTACGAGCAGTACTTC
TRBJ2-3	TRBV6-1	-	few	CASSEGGGATDTQYF	TGTGCCAGCAGTGAAGGAGGGGGTGCCACAGATACGCAGTATTTT
TRBJ1-1	TRBV28	TRBD1	-	CASSLTGVTEAFF	TGTGCCAGCAGCTTGACAGGGGTTACTGAAGCTTTCTTT
TRBJ1-1	TRBV10-3	-	-	CAISVQGAGTFF	TGTGCCATCAGTGTTCAAGGCGCGGGAACTTTCTTT
TRBJ1-3	TRBV19	-	-	CASSIKEYSGNTIYF	TGTGCCAGTAGTATTAAGGAGTACTCTGGAAACACCATATATTTT
TRBJ1-2	TRBV29-1	TRBD1	few	CSDRQGSGYGYTF	TGCAGCGATAGACAGGGATCAGGGTATGGCTACACCTTC
TRBJ2-5	TRBV7-6	-	-	CASSLAGGGAETQYF	TGTGCCAGCAGCTTAGCGGGAGGGGGAGCCGAGACCCAGTACTTC
TRBJ1-1	TRBV19	-	-	CASSIGWGTRTEAFF	TGTGCCAGTAGTATAGGTTGGGGCACGCGGACTGAAGCTTTCTTT
TRBJ1-2	TRBV29-1	TRBD1	-	CSGGQGSSLYGYTF	TGCAGCGGGGGACAGGGGTCTTCCCTCTATGGCTACACCTTC
TRBJ1-1	TRBV9	-	once	CASSVELRGEAFF	TGTGCCAGCAGCGTAGAGTTGCGGGGTGAAGCTTTCTTT
TRBJ2-5	TRBV7-2	-	few	CASSSGVGVVETQYF	TGTGCCAGCAGCTCAGGGGTCGGGGTGGTAGAGACCCAGTACTTC
TRBJ2-7	TRBV15	-	-	CATSRDREYEQYF	TGTGCCACCAGCAGAGATCGGGAATACGAGCAGTACTTC
TRBJ2-5	TRBV30	TRBD2	-	CAQIAGGRETQYF	TGTGCCCAGATAGCGGGAGGAAGAGAGACCCAGTACTTC
TRBJ1-4	TRBV7-9	-	few	CASSLGAANEKLFF	TGTGCCAGCAGCTTGGGGGCAGCTAATGAAAAACTGTTTTTT
TRBJ1-2	TRBV5-1	TRBD1	few	CASSLGTGNYGYTF	TGCGCCAGCAGCTTGGGGACAGGCAACTATGGCTACACCTTC
TRBJ2-2	TRBV7-6	-	-	CASSLERTGELFF	TGTGCCAGCAGCTTAGAGAGGACCGGGGAGCTGTTTTTT
TRBJ1-2	TRBV30	TRBD1	-	CAWSVLRTGGYGYTF	TGTGCCTGGAGTGTACTTAGAACAGGGGGGTATGGCTACACCTTC
TRBJ1-2	TRBV14	TRBD1	-	CASSQDLISGGVFSGYTF	TGTGCCAGCAGCCAAGATCTGATATCAGGGGGCGTCTTCTCTGGCTACACCTTC
TRBJ2-1	TRBV9	TRBD2	-	CASSVEAGGGNEQFF	TGTGCCAGCAGCGTAGAAGCGGGAGGCGGCAATGAGCAGTTCTTC
TRBJ2-2	TRBV30	-	-	CAWSVLLGSTGELFF	TGTGCCTGGAGTGTACTTCTTGGGAGCACCGGGGAGCTGTTTTTT
TRBJ2-4	TRBV7-9	TRBD1	-	CASSSQSTPGQKNIQYF	TGTGCCAGCAGCTCCCAATCGACTCCGGGACAGAAAAACATTCAGTACTTC
TRBJ2-5	TRBV5-1	-	-	CASSLGDRIQETQYF	TGCGCCAGCAGCTTGGGTGACAGAATCCAAGAGACCCAGTACTTC
TRBJ1-1	TRBV11-1	-	few	CASSLDKNTEAFF	TGTGCCAGCAGCTTAGATAAAAACACTGAAGCTTTCTTT
TRBJ2-3	TRBV5-4	TRBD2	few	CASSLVAGGLLDTQYF	TGTGCCAGCAGCTTGGTAGCGGGAGGGCTATTAGATACGCAGTATTTT
TRBJ2-1	TRBV5-1	TRBD2	-	CASSLSGTSGGNEQFF	TGCGCCAGCAGCTTGTCGGGGACTAGCGGGGGCAATGAGCAGTTCTTC
TRBJ2-7	TRBV11-3	TRBD2	-	CASSLERGYEQYF	TGTGCCAGCAGCTTAGAGCGGGGGTACGAGCAGTACTTC
TRBJ2-3	TRBV6-4	-	-	CASAGQSTDTQYF	TGTGCCAGCGCAGGACAGAGCACAGATACGCAGTATTTT
TRBJ1-1	TRBV6-1	-	-	CASSEGGLKFTNTEAFF	TGTGCCAGCAGTGAGGGGGGGCTAAAATTCACAAACACTGAAGCTTTCTTT
TRBJ1-5	TRBV2	TRBD1	-	CASRSTGGGQPQHF	TGTGCCAGCAGGTCCACAGGGGGCGGTCAGCCCCAGCATTTT
TRBJ2-1	TRBV6-1	-	few	CASISGYNEQFF	TGTGCCAGCATAAGCGGGTACAATGAGCAGTTCTTC
TRBJ2-3	TRBV5-1	-	few	CASSLEVTQLTGDTQYF	TGCGCCAGCAGCTTGGAGGTGACCCAACTCACGGGAGATACGCAGTATTTT
TRBJ1-6	TRBV5-1	-	-	CASSLGGTTGNSPLHF	TGCGCCAGCAGCTTGGGAGGGACAACCGGGAATTCACCCCTCCACTTT
TRBJ1-4	TRBV7-6	TRBD1	-	CASSLAGQGSEKLFF	TGTGCCAGCAGCTTAGCCGGACAGGGATCCGAAAAACTGTTTTTT
TRBJ1-1	TRBV27	-	few	CASSYSGGTEAFF	TGTGCCAGCAGTTACTCGGGCGGGACTGAAGCTTTCTTT
TRBJ2-1	TRBV25-1	-	-	CASSESIQSSYNEQFF	TGTGCCAGCAGTGAATCCATCCAGTCCTCCTACAATGAGCAGTTCTTC
TRBJ2-1	TRBV5-4	TRBD1	-	CASSFGTANEQFF	TGTGCCAGCAGCTTTGGGACAGCCAATGAGCAGTTCTTC
TRBJ1-1	TRBV2	-	-	CAIPLLDTEAFF	TGTGCCATCCCGCTGTTAGACACTGAAGCTTTCTTT
TRBJ2-3	TRBV5-6	-	-	CASSLGGTQYF	TGTGCCAGCAGCCTAGGGGGTACGCAGTATTTT
TRBJ1-1	TRBV5-1	TRBD1	once	CASSPGDRGISFF	TGCGCCAGCAGCCCAGGGGACAGGGGTATATCTTTCTTT
TRBJ2-1	TRBV9	TRBD2	-	CASSVASGSNEQFF	TGTGCCAGCAGCGTAGCTAGCGGTAGTAATGAGCAGTTCTTC
TRBJ1-3	TRBV30	-	-	CAWSVTRTAIGNTIYF	TGTGCCTGGAGTGTTACCCGGACAGCGATTGGAAACACCATATATTTT
TRBJ2-3	TRBV6-4	TRBD2	-	CASSQRGGGTDTQYF	TGTGCCAGCAGCCAGCGGGGGGGCGGCACAGATACGCAGTATTTT
TRBJ2-7	TRBV2	TRBD1	-	CASSRDRAYEQYF	TGTGCCAGCAGCAGAGACAGGGCCTACGAGCAGTACTTC
TRBJ2-2	TRBV5-1	-	-	CASSIRGNIRTGELFF	TGCGCCAGCAGCATCAGAGGGAATATACGGACCGGGGAGCTGTTTTTT
TRBJ1-2	TRBV7-9	-	many	CASSNRDGYTF	TGTGCCAGCAGCAACAGGGATGGCTACACCTTC
TRBJ2-5	TRBV7-9	-	-	CASSLGTDRETQYF	TGTGCCAGCAGCTTAGGGACAGACCGGGAGACCCAGTACTTC
TRBJ1-2	TRBV29-1	-	once	CSVGQLFNYGYTF	TGCAGCGTTGGACAGTTGTTTAACTATGGCTACACCTTC
TRBJ2-5	TRBV9	TRBD2	few	CASSVESGGETQYF	TGTGCCAGCAGCGTAGAGTCGGGGGGGGAGACCCAGTACTTC
TRBJ1-5	TRBV28	TRBD1	-	CASSLFGPGQGGQPQHF	TGTGCCAGCAGTTTATTCGGGCCCGGACAGGGCGGTCAGCCCCAGCATTTT
TRBJ2-2	TRBV27	TRBD2	once	CASSLGFLTGGGTPNTGELFF	TGTGCCAGCAGTTTAGGCTTTTTGACGGGCGGGGGGACCCCGAACACCGGGGAGCTGTTTTTT
TRBJ1-1	TRBV27	-	few	CASSLTLMNTEAFF	TGTGCCAGCAGCCTAACCCTAATGAACACTGAAGCTTTCTTT